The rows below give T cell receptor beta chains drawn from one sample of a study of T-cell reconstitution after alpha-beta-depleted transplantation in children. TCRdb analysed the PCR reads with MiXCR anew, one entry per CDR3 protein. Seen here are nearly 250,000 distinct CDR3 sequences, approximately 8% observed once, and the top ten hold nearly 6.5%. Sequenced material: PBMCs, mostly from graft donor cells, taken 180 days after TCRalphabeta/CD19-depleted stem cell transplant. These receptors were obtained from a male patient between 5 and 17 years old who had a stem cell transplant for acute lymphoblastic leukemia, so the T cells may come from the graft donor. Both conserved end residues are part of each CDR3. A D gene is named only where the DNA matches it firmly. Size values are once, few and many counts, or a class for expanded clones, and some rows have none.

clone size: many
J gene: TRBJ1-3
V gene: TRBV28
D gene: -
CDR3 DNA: TGTGCCAGCAATACTATAGGCAGGGTTTACTCTGGAAACACCATATATTTT
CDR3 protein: CASNTIGRVYSGNTIYF

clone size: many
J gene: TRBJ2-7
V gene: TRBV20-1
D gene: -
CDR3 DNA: TGCAGTGCCTCAGGTGGCGAGCAGTACTTC
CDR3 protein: CSASGGEQYF

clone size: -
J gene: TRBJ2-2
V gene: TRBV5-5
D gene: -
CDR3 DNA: TGTGCCAGCAGCATGCGACTAGTATGCTGGGAGCTGTTTTTT
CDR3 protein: CASSMRLVCWELFF

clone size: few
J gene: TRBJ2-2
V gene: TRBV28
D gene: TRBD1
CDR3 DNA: TGTGCCAGCAGTCCCCTTAGCCTGACAGGGTTGAACACCGGGGAGCTGTTTTTT
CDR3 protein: CASSPLSLTGLNTGELFF

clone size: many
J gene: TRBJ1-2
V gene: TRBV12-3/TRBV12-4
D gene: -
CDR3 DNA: TGTGCCAGCACCTCTCCTTTTGGGGGGGGCTACACCTTC
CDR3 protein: CASTSPFGGGYTF

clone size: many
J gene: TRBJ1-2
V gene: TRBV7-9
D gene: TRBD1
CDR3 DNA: TGTGCCAGCAGCTTAACTACAGGGGGGTTGAGATACACCTTC
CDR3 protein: CASSLTTGGLRYTF

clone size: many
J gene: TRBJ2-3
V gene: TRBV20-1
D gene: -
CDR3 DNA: TGCAGTGCTAGGCTGGCGGGTCTCACAGATACGCAGTATTTT
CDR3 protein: CSARLAGLTDTQYF

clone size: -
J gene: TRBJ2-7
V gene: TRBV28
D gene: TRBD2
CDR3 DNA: TGTGCCAGCAGTTTCCCGGGACTAGCGGGGGAATACGAGCAGTACTTC
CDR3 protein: CASSFPGLAGEYEQYF

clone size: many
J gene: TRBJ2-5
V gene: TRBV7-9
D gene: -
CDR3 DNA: TGTGCCAGCAGCTTAGATCCGCAGGGACGAGAGACCCAGTACTTC
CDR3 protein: CASSLDPQGRETQYF

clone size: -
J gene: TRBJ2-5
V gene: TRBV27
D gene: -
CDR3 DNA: TGTGCCAGCAGTTTATCGCGGCAGGGGCTGAAGACCCAGTACTTC
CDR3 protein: CASSLSRQGLKTQYF

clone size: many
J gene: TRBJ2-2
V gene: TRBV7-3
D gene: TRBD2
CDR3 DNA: TGTGCCAGCAGCCCTTATAGCGGGAGCGACACCGGGGAGCTGTTTTTT
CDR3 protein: CASSPYSGSDTGELFF

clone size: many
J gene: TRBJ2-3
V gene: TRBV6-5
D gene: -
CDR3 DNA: TGTGCCAGCAGTTTAGGGGCCTGGCCAGATACGCAGTATTTT
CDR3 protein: CASSLGAWPDTQYF

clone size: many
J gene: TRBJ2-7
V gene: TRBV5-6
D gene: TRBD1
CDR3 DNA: TGTGCCAGCAGCCCAGCTTTTTGGACAGGTGAGCAGTACTTC
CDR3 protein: CASSPAFWTGEQYF

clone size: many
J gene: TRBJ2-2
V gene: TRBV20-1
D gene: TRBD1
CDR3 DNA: TGCAGTGCTAGAGCCGGGACAGGGAACACCGGGGAGCTGTTTTTT
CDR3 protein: CSARAGTGNTGELFF

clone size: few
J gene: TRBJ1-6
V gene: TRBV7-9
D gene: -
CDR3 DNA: TGTGCCAGCAGCTTCGGCCAGGGAGTAGATTCACCCCTCCACTTT
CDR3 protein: CASSFGQGVDSPLHF

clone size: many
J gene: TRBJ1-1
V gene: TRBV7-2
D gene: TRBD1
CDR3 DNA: TGTGCCAGCAGCTTACGTCGACAGGGGCTTACCGACCAAGCTTTCTTT
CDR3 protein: CASSLRRQGLTDQAFF

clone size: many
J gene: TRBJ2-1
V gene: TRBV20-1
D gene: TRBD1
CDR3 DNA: TGCAGTGCTAGAGATTATAGGGGGCCTTACAATGAGCAGTTCTTC
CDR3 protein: CSARDYRGPYNEQFF

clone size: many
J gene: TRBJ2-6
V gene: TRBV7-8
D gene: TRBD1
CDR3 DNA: TGTGCCAGCAGCCCGAGGACAGGGGCTGGGGCCAACGTCCTGACTTTC
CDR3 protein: CASSPRTGAGANVLTF

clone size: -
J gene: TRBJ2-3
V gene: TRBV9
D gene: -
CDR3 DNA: TGTGCCAGCAGCGGACCGGGTAGCACAGATACGCAGTATTTT
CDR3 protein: CASSGPGSTDTQYF

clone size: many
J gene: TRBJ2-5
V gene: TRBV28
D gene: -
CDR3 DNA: TGTGCCAGCAGTTTAGATCAGGGATTCTACGACACTCAAGAGACCCAGTACTTC
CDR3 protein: CASSLDQGFYDTQETQYF

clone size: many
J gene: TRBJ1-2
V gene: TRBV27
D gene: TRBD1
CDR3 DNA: TGTGCCAGCAGTCCTTGGACAGGGGAACTTATTAACTATGGCTACACCTTC
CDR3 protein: CASSPWTGELINYGYTF

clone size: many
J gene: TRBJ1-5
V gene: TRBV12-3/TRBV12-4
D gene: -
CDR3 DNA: TGTGCCAGCAGTTTATTCAGTTCAAGCAATCAGCCCCAGCATTTT
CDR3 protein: CASSLFSSSNQPQHF

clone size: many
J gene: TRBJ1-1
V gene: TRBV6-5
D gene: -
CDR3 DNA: TGTGCCAGCTGGGGGGCTGAAGCTTTCTTT
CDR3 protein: CASWGAEAFF

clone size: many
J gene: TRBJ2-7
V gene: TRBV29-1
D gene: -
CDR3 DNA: TGCAGCGCTATATGGATCGGAAGCGAGCAGTACTTC
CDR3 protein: CSAIWIGSEQYF

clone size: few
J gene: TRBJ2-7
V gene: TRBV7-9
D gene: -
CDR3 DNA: TGTGCCAGCAGCTTAGATGACGAGCAGTACTTC
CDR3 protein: CASSLDDEQYF

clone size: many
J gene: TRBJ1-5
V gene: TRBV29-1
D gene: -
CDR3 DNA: TGCAGCGTTGGAGCGGGGGTGAGGCAGCCCCAGCATTTT
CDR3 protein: CSVGAGVRQPQHF

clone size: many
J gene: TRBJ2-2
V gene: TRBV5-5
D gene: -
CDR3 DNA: TGTGCCAGCAGCTTGGCCTCAGCGAACACCGGGGAGCTGTTTTTT
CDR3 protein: CASSLASANTGELFF

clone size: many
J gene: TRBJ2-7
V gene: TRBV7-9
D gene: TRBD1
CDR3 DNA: TGTGCCAGCAGCTACCGGGACAGGGGGTACGAGCAGTACTTC
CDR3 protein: CASSYRDRGYEQYF

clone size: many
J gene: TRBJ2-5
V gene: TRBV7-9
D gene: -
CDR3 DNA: TGTGCCAGCAGCTTAGGCGACAGGCCCTCCGGAAAAGAGACCCAGTACTTC
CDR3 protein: CASSLGDRPSGKETQYF

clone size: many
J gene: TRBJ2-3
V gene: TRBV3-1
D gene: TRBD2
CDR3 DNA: TGTGCCAGCAGCCCCGGGACTAGCGGCACAGATACGCAGTATTTT
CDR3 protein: CASSPGTSGTDTQYF

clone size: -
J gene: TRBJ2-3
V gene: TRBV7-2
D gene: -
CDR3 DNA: TGTGCCAGCAGCTCGGAGGGGGGGGGCCGAAAAGATACGCAGTATTTT
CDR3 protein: CASSSEGGGRKDTQYF

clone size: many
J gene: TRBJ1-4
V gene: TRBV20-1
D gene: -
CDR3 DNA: TGCAGTGCTATCCAGGCCTCCAATGAAAAACTGTTTTTT
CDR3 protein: CSAIQASNEKLFF

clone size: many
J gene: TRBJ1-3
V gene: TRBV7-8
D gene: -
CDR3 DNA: TGTGCCAGCAGTCTAGAAGGGGCCACCCGGCCTGGAAACACCATATATTTT
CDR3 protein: CASSLEGATRPGNTIYF

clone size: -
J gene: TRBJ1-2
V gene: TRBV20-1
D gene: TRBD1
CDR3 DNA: TGCAGTGCTTTTTACGAGACAGGGGGCCATGGCTACACCTTC
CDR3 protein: CSAFYETGGHGYTF

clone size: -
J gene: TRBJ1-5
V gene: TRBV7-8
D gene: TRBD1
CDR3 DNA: TGTGCCAGCAGCTTAGGGACAGGGGGATCACGGCAGCCCCAGCATTTT
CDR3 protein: CASSLGTGGSRQPQHF

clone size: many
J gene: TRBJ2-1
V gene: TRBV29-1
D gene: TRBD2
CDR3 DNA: TGCAGCGCCGGGACTAGCGGTAATGAGCAGTTCTTC
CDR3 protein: CSAGTSGNEQFF

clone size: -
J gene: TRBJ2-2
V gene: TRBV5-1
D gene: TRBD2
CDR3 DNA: TGCGCCAGCAGCCGGGGACTAGCGGGAGCAGGTTTCTCCGGGGAGCTGTTTTTT
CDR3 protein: CASSRGLAGAGFSGELFF

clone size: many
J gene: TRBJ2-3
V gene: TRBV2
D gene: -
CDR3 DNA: TGTGCCAGCCGAGGGTGGGCGGGGAGCACAGATACGCAGTATTTT
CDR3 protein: CASRGWAGSTDTQYF

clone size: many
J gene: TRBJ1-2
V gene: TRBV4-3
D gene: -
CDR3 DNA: TGCGCCAGCAGCCCCCGGTCAGGGAGGGCCTATGGCTACACCTTC
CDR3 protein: CASSPRSGRAYGYTF

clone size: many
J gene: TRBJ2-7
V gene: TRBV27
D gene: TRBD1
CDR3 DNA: TGTGCCAGCAGTCCCCTATGGGACAGCAAGACCTACGAGCAGTACTTC
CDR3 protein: CASSPLWDSKTYEQYF

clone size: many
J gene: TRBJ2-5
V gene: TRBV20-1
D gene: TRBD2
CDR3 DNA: TGCAGTGCTAGTTTGACGGGGGGGCAAGAGACCCAGTACTTC
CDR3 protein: CSASLTGGQETQYF

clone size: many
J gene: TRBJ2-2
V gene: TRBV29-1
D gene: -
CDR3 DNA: TGCAGCGTCGGGAGGACAGGGATCACCGGGGAGCTGTTTTTT
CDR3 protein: CSVGRTGITGELFF

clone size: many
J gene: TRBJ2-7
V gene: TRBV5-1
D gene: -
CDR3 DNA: TGCGCCAGCAGCTTAAAAGAAGGACAGACCTCCTACGAGCAGTACTTC
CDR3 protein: CASSLKEGQTSYEQYF

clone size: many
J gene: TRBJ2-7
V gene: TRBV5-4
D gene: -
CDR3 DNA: TGTGCCAGCAGCCCCTCGATGTCCCCACGCGAGCAGTACTTC
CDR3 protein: CASSPSMSPREQYF

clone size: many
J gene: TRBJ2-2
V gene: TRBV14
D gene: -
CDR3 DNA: TGTGCCAGCAGCCAAGGTCCGACTTACACCGGGGAGCTGTTTTTT
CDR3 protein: CASSQGPTYTGELFF

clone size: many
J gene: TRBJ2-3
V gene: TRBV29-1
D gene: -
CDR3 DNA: TGCAGCGTTGAAGGACAACTAAACGCGCAGTATTTT
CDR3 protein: CSVEGQLNAQYF

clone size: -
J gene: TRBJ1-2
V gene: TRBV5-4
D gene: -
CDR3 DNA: TGTGCCAGCAGCGGGGTGGGGACGGACTATGGCTACACCTTC
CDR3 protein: CASSGVGTDYGYTF

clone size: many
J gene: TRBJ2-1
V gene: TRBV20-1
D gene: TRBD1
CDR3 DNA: TGCAGTGCTATCAACAGGGGCTCCTACAATGAGCAGTTCTTC
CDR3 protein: CSAINRGSYNEQFF

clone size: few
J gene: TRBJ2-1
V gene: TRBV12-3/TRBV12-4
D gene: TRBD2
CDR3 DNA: TGTGCCAGCAGTTTAGGGAGGGCTAGCGGGGGGATGTACAATGAGCAGTTCTTC
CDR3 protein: CASSLGRASGGMYNEQFF

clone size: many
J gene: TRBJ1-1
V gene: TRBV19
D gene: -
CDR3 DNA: TGTGCCAGTAGTATGCTTGCGGTGAACACTGAAGCTTTCTTT
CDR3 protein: CASSMLAVNTEAFF

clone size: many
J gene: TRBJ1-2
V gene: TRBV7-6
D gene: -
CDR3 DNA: TGTGCCAGCAGCTTAGGTCGGGGTTCCCCCTATGGCTACACCTTC
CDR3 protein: CASSLGRGSPYGYTF

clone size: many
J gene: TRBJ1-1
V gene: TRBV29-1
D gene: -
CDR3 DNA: TGCAGCGGAAGGGGGGCCATTGAAGCTTTCTTT
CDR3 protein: CSGRGAIEAFF

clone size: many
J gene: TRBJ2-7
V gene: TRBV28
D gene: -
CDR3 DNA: TGTGCCAGCACCGTCCGGGCGGCCACTTCCTACGAGCAGTACTTC
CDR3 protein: CASTVRAATSYEQYF

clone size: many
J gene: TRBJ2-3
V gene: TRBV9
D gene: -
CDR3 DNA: TGTGCCAGCAGCGGCAGTCTAACGCCATCGAAGTATTTT
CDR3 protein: CASSGSLTPSKYF

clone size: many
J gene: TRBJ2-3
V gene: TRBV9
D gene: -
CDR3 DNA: TGTGCCAGCAGCGCGACTTTTTCCACAGATACGCAGTATTTT
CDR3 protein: CASSATFSTDTQYF

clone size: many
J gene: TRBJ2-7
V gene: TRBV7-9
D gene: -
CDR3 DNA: TGTGCCAGCAGCACCTGGACAGCTCTCGAGCAGTACTTC
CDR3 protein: CASSTWTALEQYF

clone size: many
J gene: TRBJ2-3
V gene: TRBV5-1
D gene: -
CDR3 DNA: TGCGCCAGCTACCCGGGACGGCTCACAGATACGCAGTATTTT
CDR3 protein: CASYPGRLTDTQYF

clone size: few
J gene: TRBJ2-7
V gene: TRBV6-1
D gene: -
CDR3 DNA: TGTGCCAGCAATGTCCCCCTAGCCGCTCGCTTC
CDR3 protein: CASNVPLAARF